This T cell receptor (beta chain) was recovered during a study of T cells in Graves' hyperthyroidism and ophthalmopathy. On the study more broadly: Specimen type is peripheral blood, collected at initial diagnosis prior to any treatment. Study conclusions and caveats: Most thyroid clonotypes with frequency above 0.001 were detected in blood.

The source material, RNA transcripts, was used to amplify TCR beta CDR3 regions. Using the HTBI primer set, a first-round RT-PCR was run on the TCR CDR3. TCRdb processed the multiplex PCR reads anew with MiXCR; each CDR3 protein has one entry. The sample carries approximately 400,000 distinct CDR3 sequences, roughly 25% recorded once. Diagnoses were made from clinical symptoms, serum measures (thyroxine and TRAb), thyroid ultrasound and orbital computed tomography. The PBMCs were sourced from fresh peripheral blood (about 10 ml). Ten or more counts support this clonotype. The antigen is unknown. The sequencing input was blood. This TCR was recovered from a man between 45 and 60 years old with Graves' hyperthyroidism.

The CDR3 loop reads CASSLLAGDDEQYF. The CDR3 DNA reads as TGTGCCAGCAGTTTACTAGCGGGAGATGACGAGCAGTACTTC. J is TRBJ2-7 and V is TRBV12-3 or TRBV12-4, with TRBD2 matching 10 bases. The CDR3 loop spans 14 amino acids. V lost 2 bases to trimming and J lost 5 bases; unmatched junction nucleotides: 3.